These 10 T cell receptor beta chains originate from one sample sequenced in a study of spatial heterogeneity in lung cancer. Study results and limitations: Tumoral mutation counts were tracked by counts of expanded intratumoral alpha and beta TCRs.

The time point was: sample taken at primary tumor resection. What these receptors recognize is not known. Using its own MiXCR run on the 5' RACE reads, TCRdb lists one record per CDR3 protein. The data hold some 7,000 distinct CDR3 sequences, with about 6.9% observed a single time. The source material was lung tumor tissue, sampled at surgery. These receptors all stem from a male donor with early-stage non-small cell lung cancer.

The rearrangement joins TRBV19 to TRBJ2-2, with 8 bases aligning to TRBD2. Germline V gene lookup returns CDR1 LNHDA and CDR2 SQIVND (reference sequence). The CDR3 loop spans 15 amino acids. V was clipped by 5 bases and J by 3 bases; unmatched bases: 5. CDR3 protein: CASSLSGLDTGELFF. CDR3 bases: TGTGCCAGTAGTTTATCGGGACTAGACACCGGGGAGCTGTTTTTT.

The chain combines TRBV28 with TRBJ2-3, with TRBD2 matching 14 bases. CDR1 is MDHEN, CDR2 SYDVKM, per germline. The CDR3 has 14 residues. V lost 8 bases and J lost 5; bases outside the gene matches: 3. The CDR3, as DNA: TGTGCCAGCGGACTAGCGGGAGGAGTAGATACGCAGTATTTT. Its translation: CASGLAGGVDTQYF.

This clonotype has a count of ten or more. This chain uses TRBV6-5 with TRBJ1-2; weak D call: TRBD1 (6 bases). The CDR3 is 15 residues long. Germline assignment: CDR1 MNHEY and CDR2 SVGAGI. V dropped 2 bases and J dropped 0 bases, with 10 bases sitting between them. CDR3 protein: CASSYTTGANYGYTF. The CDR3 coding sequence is TGTGCCAGCAGTTACACGACAGGAGCTAACTATGGCTACACCTTC.

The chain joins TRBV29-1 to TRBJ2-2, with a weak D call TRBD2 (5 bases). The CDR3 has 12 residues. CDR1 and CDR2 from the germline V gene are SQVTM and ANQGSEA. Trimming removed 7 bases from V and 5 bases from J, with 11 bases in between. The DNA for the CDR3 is TGCAGCGCCCGAGGGTTAACCGGGGAGCTGTTTTTT. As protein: CSARGLTGELFF.

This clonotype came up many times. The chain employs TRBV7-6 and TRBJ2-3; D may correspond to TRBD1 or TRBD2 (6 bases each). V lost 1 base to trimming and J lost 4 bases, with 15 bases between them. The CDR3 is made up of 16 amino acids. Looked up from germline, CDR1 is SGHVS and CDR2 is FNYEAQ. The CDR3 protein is CASSLDREVSPDTQYF. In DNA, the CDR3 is TGTGCCAGCAGCTTAGACAGGGAGGTGAGCCCAGATACGCAGTATTTT.

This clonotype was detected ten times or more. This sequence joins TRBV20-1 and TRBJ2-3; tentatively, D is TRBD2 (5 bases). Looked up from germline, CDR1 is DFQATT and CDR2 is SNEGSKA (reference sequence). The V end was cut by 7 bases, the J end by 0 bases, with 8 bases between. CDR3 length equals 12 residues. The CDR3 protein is CSVPGSTDTQYF. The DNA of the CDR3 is TGCAGTGTCCCGGGGAGCACAGATACGCAGTATTTT.

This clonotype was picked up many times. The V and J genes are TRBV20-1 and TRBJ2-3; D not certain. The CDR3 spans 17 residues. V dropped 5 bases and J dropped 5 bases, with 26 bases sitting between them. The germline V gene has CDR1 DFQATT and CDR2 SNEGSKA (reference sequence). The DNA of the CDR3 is TGCAGTGCTCCGGCGGTCTGGGCGAATCAACTCGGAGATACGCAGTATTTT. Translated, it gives CSAPAVWANQLGDTQYF.

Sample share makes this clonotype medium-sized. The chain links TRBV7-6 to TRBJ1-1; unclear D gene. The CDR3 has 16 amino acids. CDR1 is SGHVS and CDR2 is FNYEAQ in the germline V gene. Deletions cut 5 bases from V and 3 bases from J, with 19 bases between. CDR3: CASSPHSGSLDTEAFF. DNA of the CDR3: TGTGCCAGCAGCCCACATTCCGGGTCCCTGGACACTGAAGCTTTCTTT.

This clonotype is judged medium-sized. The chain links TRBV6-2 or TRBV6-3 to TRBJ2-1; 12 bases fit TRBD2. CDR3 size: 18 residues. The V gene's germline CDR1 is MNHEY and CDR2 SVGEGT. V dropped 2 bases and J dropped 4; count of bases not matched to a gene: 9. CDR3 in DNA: TGTGCCAGCAGTTACCCTCTAGCGGGAGGGAGGGTATACAATGAGCAGTTCTTC. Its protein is CASSYPLAGGRVYNEQFF.

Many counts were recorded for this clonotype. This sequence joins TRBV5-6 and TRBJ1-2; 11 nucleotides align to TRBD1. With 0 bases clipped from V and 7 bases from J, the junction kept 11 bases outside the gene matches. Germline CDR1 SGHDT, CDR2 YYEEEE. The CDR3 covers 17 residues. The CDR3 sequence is CASSLGFPDRGLLGYTF. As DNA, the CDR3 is TGTGCCAGCAGCTTGGGATTCCCGGACAGGGGGCTACTTGGCTACACCTTC.